The T cell receptor (beta chain) described here comes from a study of shared clonotypes between healthy human individuals. Notes on this clone: What it binds is unknown. Different DNA sequences within this sample yield the same CDR3.

Data came from immunoSEQ multiplex PCR; TCRdb stores just in-frame clones and leaves some out. This table holds 2 million to 2.5 million clones, 85% to 95% found once. The CDR3 runs to 15 residues. Germline values: CDR1 SGHNT, CDR2 YYREEE (reference sequence). V lost 0 bases and J lost 2, with 10 bases in between. General study points: Shared clonotypes across all four donors exceeded non-shared ones in generation probability.

The V and J genes are TRBV5-4 and TRBJ2-3, with D possibly being TRBD2 (5 bases). This receptor was identified in a man in his late teens or twenties in good health. The specimen sequenced was naive CD4+ T cells sorted from blood. Regarding subset: CD45RA+ positively selected. The CDR3 region has the DNA TGTGCCAGCAGCTTGGGGAGCGGACCCACAGATACGCAGTATTTT. It yields the protein CASSLGSGPTDTQYF.